The 23 T cell receptor beta chains listed next were all sequenced from one sample in a study of cytotoxic CD8 clonotypes in ibrutinib-treated CLL. The table came from immunoSEQ multiplex PCR; TCRdb's copy has only in-frame clones and leaves some out. The repertoire holds around 42,000 clones, with about 65% as singletons. This specimen consisted of PBMCs, obtained after 24 months of ibrutinib treatment. These receptor sequences come from a human donor with chronic lymphocytic leukemia.

This chain joins TRBV10-3 and TRBJ1-3; D ambiguous. The V end lost 6 bases, the J end lost 1 base, and 7 bases lay between the germline ends. The germline gives CDR1 ENHRY, CDR2 SYGVKD. The CDR3 is 13 residues long. The DNA of the CDR3 is TGTGCCATCAGCCGGGAGTCTGGAAACACCATATATTTT. Protein product: CAISRESGNTIYF.

The rearrangement links TRBV18 to TRBJ2-7; D possibly corresponds to TRBD2 (6 bases). Germline V lookup: CDR1 KGHSH, CDR2 LQKENI. The V and J ends lost 6 bases and 4 bases respectively, with 10 bases between them. The CDR3 has 12 amino acids. Written as DNA, the CDR3 is TGTGCCAGCTCGGGTAGCGGTTACGAGCAGTACTTC. Its translation is CASSGSGYEQYF.

V is TRBV7-9 and J is TRBJ1-2, with D tentatively TRBD1 (5 bases). Germline CDR1 and CDR2: SEHNR and FQNEAQ (reference sequence). Trimming removed 2 bases at V and 3 bases at J, with 10 bases between. This CDR3 has 14 amino acids. This CDR3 is CASSLSRADYGYTF. The CDR3, as DNA: TGTGCCAGCAGCTTATCCAGGGCGGACTATGGCTACACCTTC.

This clone has just one count. The chain recombines TRBV6-6 with TRBJ1-1; 9 positions agree with TRBD1. CDR1 is MNHNY and CDR2 is SVGAGI in the germline V gene (reference sequence). This CDR3 spans 15 amino acids. J gave up 4 bases and V 5 bases, and 8 bases lay outside the gene matches. The CDR3 coding sequence is TGTGCCAGCAGTCGCAGACAGGGGGAATTCACTGAAGCTTTCTTT. Translated: CASSRRQGEFTEAFF.

This chain connects TRBV6-6 to TRBJ2-2; TRBD1 agrees at 10 bases. The CDR3 has 16 amino acids. V lost 2 bases, J lost 6 bases, and 6 bases stayed unmatched. Per germline, CDR1 MNHNY and CDR2 SVGAGI (reference sequence). The CDR3 DNA follows: TGTGCCAGCAGTTACGCGGGACAGGGGATCGCCGGGGAGCTGTTTTTT. It encodes CASSYAGQGIAGELFF.

V gene TRBV27 combines with J gene TRBJ2-7, with D possibly being TRBD2 (6 bases). V lost 2 bases, J lost 0 bases, and 8 bases lay in between. Germline CDR1 MNHEY, CDR2 SMNVEV (reference sequence). The CDR3 runs 14 residues. The CDR3 sequence: CASSLGGISYEQYF. The CDR3 bases are TGTGCCAGCAGTTTAGGGGGGATCTCCTACGAGCAGTACTTC.

The chain uses TRBV7-3 and TRBJ2-1, with D unclear. V was pared by 5 bases and J by 8 bases, with 19 bases between. This CDR3 spans 15 amino acids. Germline V gene lookup returns CDR1 SGHTA and CDR2 FQGTGA. CDR3 sequence (DNA): TGTGCCAGCAGCCTACCGGGCTCTAACCGGGATGAGCAGTTCTTC. Its translation is CASSLPGSNRDEQFF.

The chain combines TRBV4-1 with TRBJ1-1; D perhaps matches TRBD1 (5 bases). The CDR3 has 15 amino acids. V dropped 4 bases and J dropped 5 bases, with 17 bases sitting between them. CDR1 is MGHRA and CDR2 is YSYEKL in the germline V gene. The CDR3 reads CASSPRRKGQTEAFF. In DNA form, the CDR3 reads TGCGCCAGCAGCCCCCGGAGGAAGGGGCAGACTGAAGCTTTCTTT.

The chain carries TRBV18 and TRBJ2-1, with 7 bases lining up with TRBD1. Trimming removed 5 bases from V and 4 bases from J; junction bases left unmatched: 8. The CDR3 sequence is 15 residues long. Germline V lookup: CDR1 KGHSH, CDR2 LQKENI. The CDR3 DNA sequence: TGTGCCAGCTCAGGACCCGGGACAGCATACAATGAGCAGTTCTTC. It translates to CASSGPGTAYNEQFF.

The chain links TRBV5-1 to TRBJ2-7, with 9 positions matching TRBD2. Unmatched junction bases numbered 5, after V lost 4 bases and J lost 3 bases. Germline CDR1 and CDR2: SGHRS and YFSETQ. There are 14 residues in the CDR3. The CDR3 nucleotides read TGCGCCAGCAGCGCGGGACTAGCCTTCTACGAGCAGTACTTC. Its protein product is CASSAGLAFYEQYF.

The chain links TRBV19 to TRBJ1-1, with D perhaps matching TRBD1 (5 bases). CDR1 is LNHDA and CDR2 is SQIVND in the germline V gene (reference sequence). CDR3 length: 16 residues. Trimming took 5 bases from V and 4 from J, leaving 20 bases between them. CDR3 amino acids: CASSSRGQGWGTEAFF. CDR3 bases: TGTGCCAGTAGTTCTAGGGGCCAAGGTTGGGGCACTGAAGCTTTCTTT.

The genes are TRBV29-1 and TRBJ2-7, with D possibly TRBD1 on 5 matching bases. CDR1 SQVTM and CDR2 ANQGSEA come from the germline V gene. The V gene lost 4 bases and the J gene lost 3 bases, with 10 bases spanning the gap. The CDR3 has 12 amino acids. In DNA form, the CDR3 reads TGCAGCGTTGTCGTGACAGACTACGAGCAGTACTTC. This sequence encodes CSVVVTDYEQYF.

This clone showed up just once. V usage is TRBV4-1 and J usage is TRBJ1-5; no definite D call. V lost 1 base and J lost 6, with 10 bases in between. CDR3 length: 14 residues. Germline V gene lookup returns CDR1 MGHRA and CDR2 YSYEKL. CDR3 amino acids: CASSQVGQGQPQHF. CDR3 bases: TGCGCCAGCAGCCAAGTCGGGCAAGGTCAGCCCCAGCATTTT.

This clone was counted a few times. J is TRBJ2-7 and V is TRBV6-5; D remains ambiguous. Germline loops: CDR1 MNHEY, CDR2 SVGAGI. The CDR3 has 14 residues. V lost 0 bases and J lost 2, with 8 bases in between. The CDR3 DNA reads as TGTGCCAGCAGTTACTCGAACGGCCCCTACGAGCAGTACTTC. Its translation is CASSYSNGPYEQYF.

This chain connects TRBV4-1 to TRBJ2-1; no definite D call. Trimming cost V 2 bases and J 7 bases, with 18 bases left between them. CDR3 length equals 16 residues. Per the germline V gene, CDR1 is MGHRA and CDR2 is YSYEKL. The CDR3 region has the DNA TGCGCCAGCAGCCAACCCCCCCAGGTTACCCAGAATGAGCAGTTCTTC. It encodes CASSQPPQVTQNEQFF.

This clone was found a few times. The chain combines TRBV5-1 with TRBJ2-7, with TRBD1 matching over 10 bases. J was trimmed by 4 bases and V by 2 bases; bases with no gene match: 3. The CDR3 runs to 14 residues. Germline V gene lookup returns CDR1 SGHRS and CDR2 YFSETQ. The CDR3: CASSFRDRGYEQYF. The CDR3 nucleotides read TGCGCCAGCAGCTTTAGGGACAGGGGTTACGAGCAGTACTTC.

The chain combines TRBV10-3 with TRBJ2-3; D is unclear. Trimming took off 6 bases at V and 3 bases at J, with 19 bases between the two ends. Germline CDR1 is ENHRY and CDR2 is SYGVKD. This CDR3 is built from 16 residues. CDR3 coding DNA: TGTGCCATCAGAAGTTCGTCCCTTGAGGTAACAGATACGCAGTATTTT. This gives the protein CAIRSSSLEVTDTQYF.

The CDR3 DNA follows: TGTGCCAGCAGCCTGACTCAGGCCTCCTCTAACTATGGCTACACCTTC. Translation gives CASSLTQASSNYGYTF. The chain has TRBV7-9 and TRBJ1-2; no clear D gene. The length of the CDR3 is 16 residues. The V end lost 5 bases, the J end lost 0 bases, and 16 bases lay between the germline ends. The germline V gene encodes CDR1 SEHNR and CDR2 FQNEAQ (reference sequence). Based on the CDR3 plus reference TRBV7-9 and TRBJ1-2, the full variable domain is DTGVSQNPRHKITKRGQNVTFRCDPISEHNRLYWYRQTLGQGPEFLTYFQNEAQLEKSRLLSDRFSAERPKGSFSTLEIQRTEQGDSAMYLCASSLTQASSNYGYTFGSGTRLTVV.

The V gene is TRBV7-3, the J gene TRBJ2-1, with 11 bases lining up with TRBD2. Germline lookup yields CDR1 SGHTA and CDR2 FQGTGA. The CDR3 covers 17 residues. After removal of 2 bases from V and 5 bases from J, the junction contained 8 bases not matched to a gene. The DNA of the CDR3 is TGTGCCAGCAGCTTATATGATAGGGGACTAGCGGACAATGAGCAGTTCTTC. Translation gives CASSLYDRGLADNEQFF.

The chain links TRBV2 to TRBJ1-5; D ambiguous. V was clipped by 4 bases and J by 4 bases, with 5 bases between them. The CDR3 sequence is 12 residues long. In germline, CDR1 is SNHLY, CDR2 FYNNEI. The DNA for the CDR3 is TGTGCCAGCAGTGGGAGTAATCAGCCCCAGCATTTT. It yields the protein CASSGSNQPQHF. The variable domain in full, with the rest retrieved from reference TRBV2 and TRBJ1-5, is EPEVTQTPSHQVTQMGQEVILRCVPISNHLYFYWYRQILGQKVEFLVSFYNNEISEKSEIFDDQFSVERPDGSNFTLKIRSTKLEDSAMYFCASSGSNQPQHFGDGTRLSIL.

In this sample, this clone turned up once. V is TRBV30 and J is TRBJ1-4, with D possibly matching TRBD1 (5 bases). Trimming cost V 0 bases and J 5 bases, with 10 bases left between them. Germline V CDR1 and CDR2: GTSNPN, SVGIG (reference sequence). There are 14 residues in the CDR3. The CDR3 DNA sequence: TGTGCCTGGAGTGTCGGGGGTTGGAATGAAAAACTGTTTTTT. Translation gives CAWSVGGWNEKLFF.

V is TRBV19 and J is TRBJ1-1; D gene unclear. This CDR3 comprises 17 residues. The germline CDR1 and CDR2 sequences are LNHDA and SQIVND (reference sequence). Trimming took 0 bases from V and 5 from J, leaving 19 bases between them. The DNA of the CDR3 is TGTGCCAGTAGTATAGATCCCCTCAATGGGGTTGGGACTGAAGCTTTCTTT. Translation: CASSIDPLNGVGTEAFF.

The CDR3, as DNA: TGTGCCAGCAGCGTAGAGGCAGTATCCTACGAGCAGTACTTC. It codes for CASSVEAVSYEQYF. The J gene is TRBJ2-7, the V gene TRBV9; D is ambiguous. In germline, CDR1 is SGDLS, CDR2 YYNGEE. Trimming took 0 bases from V and 1 from J, leaving 8 bases between them. The CDR3 has 14 amino acids.